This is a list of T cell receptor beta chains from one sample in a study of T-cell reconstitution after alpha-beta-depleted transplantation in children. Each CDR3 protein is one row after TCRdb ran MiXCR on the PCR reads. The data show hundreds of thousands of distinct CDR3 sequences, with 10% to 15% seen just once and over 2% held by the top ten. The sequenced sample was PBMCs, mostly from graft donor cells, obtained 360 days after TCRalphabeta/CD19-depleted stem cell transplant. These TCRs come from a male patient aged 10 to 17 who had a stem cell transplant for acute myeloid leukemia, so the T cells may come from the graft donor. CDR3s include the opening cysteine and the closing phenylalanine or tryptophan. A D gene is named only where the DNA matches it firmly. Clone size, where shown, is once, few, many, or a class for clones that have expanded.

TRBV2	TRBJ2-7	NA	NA	CASSRDTAYEQYF	TGTGCCAGCAGTAGAGACACAGCCTACGAGCAGTACTTC
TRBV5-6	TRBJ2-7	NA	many	CASSLETASYEQYF	TGTGCCAGCAGCTTGGAGACAGCCTCCTACGAGCAGTACTTC
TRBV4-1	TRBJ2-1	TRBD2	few	CASSYRSDPAGVGFYNEQFF	TGCGCCAGCAGCTACCGTAGCGACCCAGCGGGAGTCGGTTTTTACAATGAGCAGTTCTTC
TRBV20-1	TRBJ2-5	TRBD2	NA	CSAYSGGIQETQYF	TGCAGTGCTTACTCCGGGGGGATCCAAGAGACCCAGTACTTC
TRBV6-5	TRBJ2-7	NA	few	CASSYDGVASYEQYF	TGTGCCAGCAGTTACGACGGGGTTGCCTCCTACGAGCAGTACTTC
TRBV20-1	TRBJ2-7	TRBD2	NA	CSAETSGRRYEQYF	TGCAGTGCGGAAACTAGCGGGAGGAGGTATGAGCAGTACTTC
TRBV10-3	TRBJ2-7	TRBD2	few	CAITSRLAGGPEGNEQYF	TGTGCCATCACTTCCAGACTAGCGGGAGGTCCCGAGGGGAACGAGCAGTACTTC
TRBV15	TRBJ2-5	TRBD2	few	CATSRGLAGVETQYF	TGTGCCACCAGCAGGGGACTAGCGGGAGTGGAGACCCAGTACTTC
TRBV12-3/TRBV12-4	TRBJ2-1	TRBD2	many	CASRPGGSYNEQFF	TGTGCCAGCAGGCCGGGGGGTTCCTACAATGAGCAGTTCTTC
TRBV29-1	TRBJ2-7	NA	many	CSVGLPTEQYF	TGCAGCGTTGGCCTCCCAACTGAGCAGTACTTC
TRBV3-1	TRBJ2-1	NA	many	CASSQEVRGGEQFF	TGTGCCAGCAGCCAAGAGGTCAGGGGGGGTGAGCAGTTCTTC
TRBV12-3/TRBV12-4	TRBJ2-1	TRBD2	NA	CASSLGLAGDSEQFF	TGTGCCAGCAGTTTAGGACTAGCGGGTGATAGTGAGCAGTTCTTC
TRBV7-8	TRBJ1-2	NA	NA	CASSTDRRAENYGYTF	TGTGCCAGCAGCACCGACCGACGGGCGGAAAACTATGGCTACACCTTC
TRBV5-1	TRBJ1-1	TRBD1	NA	CASRIGQGRWPTEAFF	TGCGCCAGCAGAATCGGACAGGGGAGGTGGCCCACTGAAGCTTTCTTT
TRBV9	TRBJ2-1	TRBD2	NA	CASSPLGLAGGAYNEQFF	TGTGCCAGCAGCCCCTTGGGACTAGCGGGAGGGGCCTACAATGAGCAGTTCTTC
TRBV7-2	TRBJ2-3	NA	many	CASSLMDTQYF	TGTGCCAGCAGCTTAATGGATACGCAGTATTTT
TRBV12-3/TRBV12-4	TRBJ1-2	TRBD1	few	CASSLEGQGTYGYTF	TGTGCCAGCAGTTTAGAGGGACAGGGTACTTATGGCTACACCTTC
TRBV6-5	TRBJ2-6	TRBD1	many	CASGTPGQGGTGANVLTF	TGTGCCAGCGGGACTCCGGGACAGGGTGGAACTGGGGCCAACGTCCTGACTTTC
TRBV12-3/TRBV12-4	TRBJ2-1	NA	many	CASSLSTQFF	TGTGCCAGCAGTTTATCGACTCAGTTCTTC
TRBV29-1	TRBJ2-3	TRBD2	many	CSAGTPGTSGTPSTDTQYF	TGCAGCGCAGGAACCCCCGGGACTAGCGGGACTCCTAGCACAGATACGCAGTATTTT
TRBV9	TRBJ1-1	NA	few	CASSPVPYTEAFF	TGTGCCAGCAGTCCCGTCCCGTACACTGAAGCTTTCTTT
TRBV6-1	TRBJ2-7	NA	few	CASSGRDAKIEQYF	TGTGCCAGCAGTGGCCGGGACGCCAAGATTGAGCAGTACTTC
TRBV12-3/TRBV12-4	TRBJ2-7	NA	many	CASRSTESYEQYF	TGTGCCAGCAGGTCGACAGAGTCCTACGAGCAGTACTTC
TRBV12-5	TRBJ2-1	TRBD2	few	CASSNPRGASGRNGNEQFF	TGTGCTAGTTCAAACCCCCGGGGGGCTAGCGGGAGGAATGGAAATGAGCAGTTCTTC
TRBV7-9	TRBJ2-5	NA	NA	CASSLWPLGAQETQYF	TGTGCCAGCAGCTTATGGCCTCTTGGGGCTCAAGAGACCCAGTACTTC
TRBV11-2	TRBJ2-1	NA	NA	CASSLEAVVPPQFF	TGTGCCAGCAGCTTAGAGGCCGTCGTCCCTCCACAGTTCTTC
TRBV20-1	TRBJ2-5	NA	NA	CSAPLDGRGQETQYF	TGCAGTGCTCCCTTAGACGGGAGAGGTCAAGAGACCCAGTACTTC
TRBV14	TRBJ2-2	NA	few	CASSLPGPTGELFF	TGTGCCAGCAGCCTACCGGGCCCCACCGGGGAGCTGTTTTTT
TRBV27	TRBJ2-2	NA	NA	CASSLDPTGELFF	TGTGCCAGCAGCCTAGACCCCACCGGGGAGCTGTTTTTT
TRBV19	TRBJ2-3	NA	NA	CASLQATITDTQYF	TGTGCCAGTCTTCAGGCCACTATTACAGATACGCAGTATTTT
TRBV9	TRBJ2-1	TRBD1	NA	CASSPQDRPREQFF	TGTGCCAGCAGCCCCCAGGACAGGCCGCGTGAGCAGTTCTTC
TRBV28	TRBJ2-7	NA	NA	CAITGGPPYEQYF	TGTGCCATCACCGGCGGGCCTCCCTACGAGCAGTACTTC
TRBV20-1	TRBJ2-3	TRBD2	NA	CSASIGLAGSTDTQYF	TGCAGTGCTAGCATAGGACTAGCGGGGTCCACAGATACGCAGTATTTT
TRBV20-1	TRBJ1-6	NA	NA	CSTLGQHYNSPLHF	TGCAGTACCCTTGGACAGCACTATAATTCACCCCTCCACTTT
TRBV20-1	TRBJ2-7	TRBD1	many	CSARVGTGPGEQYF	TGCAGTGCTAGAGTAGGGACAGGGCCAGGCGAGCAGTACTTC
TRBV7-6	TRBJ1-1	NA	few	CASSLVPYRDLNTEAFF	TGTGCCAGCAGCTTAGTTCCATATCGGGACCTCAACACTGAAGCTTTCTTT
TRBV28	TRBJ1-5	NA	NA	CASSLERHKPQHF	TGTGCCAGCAGTTTAGAGAGGCACAAGCCCCAGCATTTT